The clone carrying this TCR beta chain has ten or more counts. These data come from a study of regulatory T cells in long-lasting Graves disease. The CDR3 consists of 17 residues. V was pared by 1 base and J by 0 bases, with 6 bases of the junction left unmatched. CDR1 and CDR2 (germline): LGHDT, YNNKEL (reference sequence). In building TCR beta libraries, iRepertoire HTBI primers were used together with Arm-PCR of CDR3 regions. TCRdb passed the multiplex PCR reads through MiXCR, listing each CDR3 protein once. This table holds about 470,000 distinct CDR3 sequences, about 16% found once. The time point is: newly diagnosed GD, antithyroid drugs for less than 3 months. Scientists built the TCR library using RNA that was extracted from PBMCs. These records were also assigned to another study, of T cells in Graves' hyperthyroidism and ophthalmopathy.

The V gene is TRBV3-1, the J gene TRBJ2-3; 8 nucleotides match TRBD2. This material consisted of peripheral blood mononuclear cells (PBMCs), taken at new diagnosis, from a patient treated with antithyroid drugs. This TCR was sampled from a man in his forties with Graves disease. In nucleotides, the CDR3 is TGTGCCAGCAGCCAAGTAGGTAGCGGGACTAGCACAGATACGCAGTATTTT. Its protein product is CASSQVGSGTSTDTQYF.